The present entry profiles one T cell receptor beta chain with its context. The V end was cut by 2 bases, the J end by 4 bases, with 18 bases between. Germline CDR1 MNHEY, CDR2 SMNVEV (reference sequence). CDR3 length: 17 residues. The data are from a study of blood T cell repertoires in COVID-19. Overall study: From the United States, Italy and Spain came samples of acute and convalescent COVID-19. From T cells, B-cell-depleted T cells, or PBMCs came the material, which was cDNA or gDNA.

Repertoires were generated with immunoSEQ multiplex PCR, while TCRdb's copy carries only in-frame clones and drops some. The sample has about 210,000 clones, around 88% seen once. Sequencing was performed on peripheral blood. The genes are TRBV27 and TRBJ1-5; D call uncertain. The TCR was taken from a man aged 18 to 29 with active or convalescent COVID-19. CDR3 region: CASSLAAAYPLNQPQHF. In nucleotides, the CDR3 is TGTGCCAGCAGTTTAGCGGCAGCTTATCCACTGAATCAGCCCCAGCATTTT.